The rows below give T cell receptor beta chains drawn from one sample of a study of cytomegalovirus exposure and HLA in healthy donors. Produced via immunoSEQ multiplex PCR; TCRdb's table is partial and in-frame only. The repertoire holds about 190,000 clones, with 86% as singletons. The sequencing input was PBMCs. The receptors were sampled from a woman aged 18-29 years in good health and CMV-seronegative. CDR3s include the opening cysteine and the closing phenylalanine or tryptophan. D genes are given only for firm matches. A row's size may be missing; if present it is once, few, many or a size class.

NA,NA,TRBV6-5,TRBJ2-5,TGTGCCAGCGGGGTCAGAGGGGAGACCCAGTACTTC,CASGVRGETQYF
TRBD2,NA,TRBV15,TRBJ2-1,TGTGCCACCAGCCCCCAGACTAGCGGGAGGGCCCTATCCTACAATGAGCAGTTCTTC,CATSPQTSGRALSYNEQFF
NA,NA,TRBV30,TRBJ2-5,TGTGCCTGGAGTGGGACTGCTCGAGAGACCCAGTACTTC,CAWSGTARETQYF
NA,NA,TRBV7-6,TRBJ2-7,TGTGCCAGCAGCTTAGCCGAGAGGAGCAGGGTCGAGCAGTACTTC,CASSLAERSRVEQYF
TRBD2,NA,TRBV13,TRBJ2-7,TGTGCCAGCAGCTCGAACGAAGGGACTAGTGACTCCTACGAGCAGTACTTC,CASSSNEGTSDSYEQYF
TRBD2,NA,TRBV7-6,TRBJ2-7,TGTGCCAGCAGCCCCAGCGGGAGGAATGTGGTGTACGAGCAGTACTTC,CASSPSGRNVVYEQYF
TRBD1,NA,TRBV19,TRBJ1-2,TGTGCCAGTAGTATAGCGTCACAGGGGACCTATGGCTACACCTTC,CASSIASQGTYGYTF
NA,NA,TRBV27,TRBJ1-5,TGTGCCAGCAGTTTTGTCGGGGGTAGCAATCAGCCCCAGCATTTT,CASSFVGGSNQPQHF
NA,NA,TRBV6-6,TRBJ2-7,TGTGCCAGCAGTTACTCAGGGGGAGAAACTTCCTACGAGCAGTACTTC,CASSYSGGETSYEQYF
NA,NA,TRBV9,TRBJ1-6,TGTGCCAGCAGCGTAGGTGGGGCCAATAATTCACCCCTCCACTTT,CASSVGGANNSPLHF
NA,NA,TRBV6-1,TRBJ1-2,TGTGCCAGCAGTGGACAGGAGCTGGGCTACACCTTC,CASSGQELGYTF
NA,NA,TRBV19,TRBJ1-1,TGTGCCAGTAGTATTCTCCGTGGGCGGGACACTGAAGCTTTCTTT,CASSILRGRDTEAFF
NA,once,TRBV2,TRBJ2-2,TGTGCCAGCAGTCTACAGGGAATCACCGGGGAGCTGTTTTTT,CASSLQGITGELFF
TRBD1,NA,TRBV29-1,TRBJ1-1,TGCAGCGTTACAGGGGAGAACACTGAAGCTTTCTTT,CSVTGENTEAFF
TRBD1,few,TRBV6-4,TRBJ2-5,TGTGCCAGCAGTCCGACAGGGGACCAAGAGACCCAGTACTTC,CASSPTGDQETQYF
TRBD1,NA,TRBV6-5,TRBJ1-5,TGTGCCAGCAGAACCGGGACAGGGTGGGATCAGCCCCAGCATTTT,CASRTGTGWDQPQHF
NA,NA,TRBV9,TRBJ1-6,TGTGCCAGCAGCGTAGAGTTGCAGGGGAGTTCACCCCTCCACTTT,CASSVELQGSSPLHF
TRBD2,NA,TRBV7-9,TRBJ2-5,TGTGCCAGCAATGGGGGACTAGCGGGGGTACAAGAGACCCAGTACTTC,CASNGGLAGVQETQYF
TRBD2,NA,TRBV5-1,TRBJ2-1,TGCGCCAGCATTCGGGAGGGAGGGAGCAATGAGCAGTTCTTC,CASIREGGSNEQFF
NA,NA,TRBV7-8,TRBJ1-2,TGTGCCAGCAGCTCAGAGTCCGGGTACGGCGGCTACACCTTC,CASSSESGYGGYTF
NA,NA,TRBV25-1,TRBJ2-2,TGTGCCATCGGGAGTTTGAACACCGGGGAGCTGTTTTTT,CAIGSLNTGELFF
TRBD1,NA,TRBV6-1,TRBJ2-7,TGTGCCAGCAGTGAGACAGGGGTCGAGCAGTACTTC,CASSETGVEQYF
TRBD1,NA,TRBV18,TRBJ1-4,TGTGCCAGCTCACCGTCGGGGGGGGAGGACAGGACTTTT,CASSPSGGEDRTF
NA,NA,TRBV27,TRBJ1-6,TGTGCCAGCAGTTTATCGTTTTCTTACATTTCACCGAAAAGCTCCTATAATTCACCCCTCCACTTT,CASSLSFSYISPKSSYNSPLHF
TRBD1,once,TRBV29-1,TRBJ2-1,TGCAGCGTTGAAGTACAGGGGGCTCGGAATGAGCAGTTCTTC,CSVEVQGARNEQFF
TRBD2,NA,TRBV7-2,TRBJ2-7,TGTGCCAGCAGCTTAGATACTAGCGGGGGGGCCTACGAGCAGTACTTC,CASSLDTSGGAYEQYF
NA,once,TRBV13,TRBJ2-1,TGTGCCAGCAGCTACCAGGGAAGCTCCTACAATGAGCAGTTCTTC,CASSYQGSSYNEQFF
TRBD1,NA,TRBV15,TRBJ1-5,TGTGCCACCAGCAGAATCGGGACAGGGAACCCCAATCAGCCCCAGCATTTT,CATSRIGTGNPNQPQHF
TRBD2,NA,TRBV15,TRBJ2-1,TGTGCCACCAGCAGCGGACTAGCGGGGCCTCTGATCTACAATGAGCAGTTCTTC,CATSSGLAGPLIYNEQFF
NA,NA,TRBV19,TRBJ2-3,TGTGCCAGTAGTATAGCACAGGGAGATACGCAGTATTTT,CASSIAQGDTQYF
TRBD2,NA,TRBV9,TRBJ2-5,TGTGCCAGCAGCGTAGCAAGCGGGGGCGGTGGGACCCAGTACTTC,CASSVASGGGGTQYF
TRBD1,NA,TRBV5-8,TRBJ2-4,TGTGCCAGCCGGGACAGGGGAAACATTCAGTACTTC,CASRDRGNIQYF
NA,NA,TRBV18,TRBJ1-1,TGTGCCAGCTCCCCAGGTTCGTGGGGGCGGATCAACACTGAAGCTTTCTTT,CASSPGSWGRINTEAFF
TRBD2,NA,TRBV7-2,TRBJ2-1,TGTGCCAGCAGCTCAAATAGCGGGGAATACTACAATGAGCAGTTCTTC,CASSSNSGEYYNEQFF
NA,NA,TRBV29-1,TRBJ2-1,TGCAGCGTTGGACTGAGCTCCTACAATGAGCAGTTCTTC,CSVGLSSYNEQFF
TRBD2,NA,TRBV9,TRBJ2-1,TGTGCCAGCGACAAGAGCGGGGGCCTTGACAATGAGCAGTTCTTC,CASDKSGGLDNEQFF
TRBD1,NA,TRBV9,TRBJ1-6,TGTGCCAGCAGCTTCGCGCCCTTAGGGACAGGGGATAATTCACCCCTCCACTTT,CASSFAPLGTGDNSPLHF
NA,NA,TRBV21-1,TRBJ1-4,TGTGCCAGCAGCAAACCTAGACAGGGGGTACTGTTTTTT,CASSKPRQGVLFF
NA,NA,TRBV6-5,TRBJ1-5,TGTGCCAGCAGCCTCGGACAGTCACCCAATCAGCCCCAGCATTTT,CASSLGQSPNQPQHF
NA,NA,TRBV5-4,TRBJ1-1,TGTGCCAGCAGCTTGGTGGGAGGGGAAACTGAAGCTTTCTTT,CASSLVGGETEAFF
NA,NA,TRBV10-3,TRBJ2-5,TGTGCCATCAGTGAATCATTATTTGAGGGGGTGCGTAGGGAGACCCAGTACTTC,CAISESLFEGVRRETQYF
NA,once,TRBV5-1,TRBJ1-1,TGCGCCAGCACCCCAAGCCGGACAGCGGGAGTTGAAGCTTTCTTT,CASTPSRTAGVEAFF
TRBD2,NA,TRBV19,TRBJ2-2,TGTGCCAGTAGCAGACTAGCGGGGGTAACGAACACCGGGGAGCTGTTTTTT,CASSRLAGVTNTGELFF
NA,NA,TRBV9,TRBJ1-2,TGTGCCAGCAGTCGACAACTCAGGGATGGCTACACCTTC,CASSRQLRDGYTF
TRBD2,NA,TRBV7-2,TRBJ2-7,TGTGCCATACAGGACATCGGGGGGGTCTACGAGCAGTACTTC,CAIQDIGGVYEQYF
TRBD2,NA,TRBV5-6,TRBJ2-2,TGTGCCAGAATAGCGGGAGGGCCGGACACCGGGGAGCTGTTTTTT,CARIAGGPDTGELFF